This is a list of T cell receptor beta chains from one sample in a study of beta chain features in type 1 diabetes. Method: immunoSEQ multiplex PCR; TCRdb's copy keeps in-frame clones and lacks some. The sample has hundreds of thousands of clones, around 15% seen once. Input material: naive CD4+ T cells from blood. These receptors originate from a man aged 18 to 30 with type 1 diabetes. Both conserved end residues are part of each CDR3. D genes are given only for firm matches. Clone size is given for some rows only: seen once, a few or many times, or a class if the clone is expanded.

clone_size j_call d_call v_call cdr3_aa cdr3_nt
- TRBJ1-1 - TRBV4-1 CASSQAAVRQGNTEAFF TGCGCCAGCAGCCAAGCCGCTGTGCGTCAGGGTAACACTGAAGCTTTCTTT
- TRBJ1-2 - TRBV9 CASSGAESLGIYGYTF TGTGCCAGCAGCGGTGCTGAGAGTCTGGGGATCTATGGCTACACCTTC
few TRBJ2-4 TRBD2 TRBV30 CAWSVRGGEVNIQYF TGTGCCTGGAGTGTACGGGGGGGAGAGGTGAACATTCAGTACTTC
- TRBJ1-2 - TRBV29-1 CSVGGPSYGYTF TGCAGCGTTGGGGGTCCGTCCTATGGCTACACCTTC
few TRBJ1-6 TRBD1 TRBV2 CASSGGQGGSPLHF TGTGCCAGCAGTGGGGGACAGGGGGGATCACCCCTCCACTTT
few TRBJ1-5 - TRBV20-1 CSAHQGTAQHF TGCAGTGCCCACCAAGGAACCGCCCAGCATTTT
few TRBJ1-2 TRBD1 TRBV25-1 CASSEQGAQGYTF TGTGCCAGCAGTGAACAGGGGGCGCAGGGCTACACCTTC
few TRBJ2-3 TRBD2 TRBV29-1 CSVKIGTSGYTDTQYF TGCAGCGTTAAAATCGGAACTAGCGGTTATACAGATACGCAGTATTTT
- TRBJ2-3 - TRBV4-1 CASSPHFRAEGTDTQYF TGCGCCAGCAGCCCTCATTTTAGGGCGGAGGGCACAGATACGCAGTATTTT
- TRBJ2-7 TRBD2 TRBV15 CATSRAVLAGAEQYF TGTGCCACCAGCAGAGCTGTACTAGCGGGGGCCGAGCAGTACTTC
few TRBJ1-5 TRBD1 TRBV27 CASSSGTGRPPQHF TGTGCCAGCAGTTCTGGGACAGGGAGGCCGCCCCAGCATTTT
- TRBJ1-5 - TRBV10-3 CAISESGQPQHF TGTGCCATCAGTGAGTCTGGGCAGCCCCAGCATTTT
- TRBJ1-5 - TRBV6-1 CASTGSLDQPQHF TGTGCCAGCACAGGGAGCTTGGATCAGCCCCAGCATTTT
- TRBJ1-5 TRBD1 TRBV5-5 CASSQGQDQPQHF TGTGCCAGCAGCCAAGGACAGGATCAGCCCCAGCATTTT
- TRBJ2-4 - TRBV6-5 CASSYLAARDIQYF TGTGCCAGCAGTTACCTCGCGGCCCGGGACATTCAGTACTTC
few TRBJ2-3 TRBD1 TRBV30 CAWSSYRGTQYF TGTGCCTGGAGTTCTTACAGGGGAACGCAGTATTTT
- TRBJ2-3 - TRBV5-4 CASSLVGSSDTQYF TGTGCCAGCAGCTTGGTAGGAAGTTCAGATACGCAGTATTTT
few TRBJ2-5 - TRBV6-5 CASTRGARETQYF TGTGCCAGCACCCGGGGGGCACGGGAGACCCAGTACTTC
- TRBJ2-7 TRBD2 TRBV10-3 CAISESILARAGALSTYEQYF TGTGCCATCAGTGAGTCGATTTTAGCGAGAGCGGGGGCACTTAGTACCTACGAGCAGTACTTC
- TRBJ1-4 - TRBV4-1 CASSQDLRFNEKLFF TGCGCCAGCAGCCAAGACTTACGGTTTAATGAAAAACTGTTTTTT
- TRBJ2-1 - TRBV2 CASSEQYNEQFF TGTGCCAGCAGTGAACAGTACAATGAGCAGTTCTTC
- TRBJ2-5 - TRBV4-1 CASSQEMARGQETQYF TGCGCCAGCAGCCAAGAGATGGCGCGAGGACAAGAGACCCAGTACTTC
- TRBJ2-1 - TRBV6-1 CASSSGQGYNEQFF TGTGCCAGCAGTAGCGGGCAGGGTTACAATGAGCAGTTCTTC
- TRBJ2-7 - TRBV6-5 CASSYRGRTYEQYF TGTGCCAGCAGTTACCGGGGACGGACCTACGAGCAGTACTTC
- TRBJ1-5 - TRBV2 CASSDGQPQHF TGTGCCAGCAGTGACGGGCAGCCCCAGCATTTT
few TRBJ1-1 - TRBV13 CASSLNSHTEAFF TGTGCCAGCAGCTTAAATTCTCACACTGAAGCTTTCTTT
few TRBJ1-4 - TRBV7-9 CASSLGQAMGEKLFF TGTGCCAGCAGCTTAGGGCAGGCGATGGGTGAAAAACTGTTTTTT
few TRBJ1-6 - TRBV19 CASSIDDSRRRRNSPLHF TGTGCCAGTAGTATAGACGACTCTCGAAGGAGACGGAATTCACCCCTCCACTTT
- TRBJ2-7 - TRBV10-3 CAISESAGNYEQYF TGTGCCATCAGTGAGTCAGCAGGGAACTACGAGCAGTACTTC
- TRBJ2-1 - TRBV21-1 CASSKGAAGNEQFF TGTGCCAGCAGCAAAGGTGCCGCCGGGAATGAGCAGTTCTTC
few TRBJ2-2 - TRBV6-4 CASSDGPTGILTGELFF TGTGCCAGCAGCGATGGACCCACCGGGATTTTAACCGGGGAGCTGTTTTTT
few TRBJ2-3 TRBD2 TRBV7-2 CASSFSGGRGADTQYF TGTGCCAGCAGCTTTAGCGGGGGTCGAGGCGCAGATACGCAGTATTTT
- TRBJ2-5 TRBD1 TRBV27 CASRHGQGSLQETQYF TGTGCCAGCAGACATGGACAGGGCTCTTTACAAGAGACCCAGTACTTC
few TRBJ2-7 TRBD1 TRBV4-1 CASSQVRDSLTYEQYF TGCGCCAGCAGCCAAGTCCGGGACAGTCTCACCTACGAGCAGTACTTC
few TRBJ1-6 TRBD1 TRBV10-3 CAISGDRNNSPLHF TGTGCCATCAGTGGGGACAGGAACAATTCACCCCTCCACTTT
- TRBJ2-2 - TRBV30 CAWAPWAGELFF TGTGCCTGGGCACCATGGGCCGGGGAGCTGTTTTTT
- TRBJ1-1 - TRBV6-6 CASSPQGSGTEAFF TGTGCCAGCAGCCCACAGGGAAGCGGCACTGAAGCTTTCTTT
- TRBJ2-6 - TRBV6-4 CASSDSGGANVLTF TGTGCCAGCAGTGACTCGGGTGGGGCCAACGTCCTGACTTTC
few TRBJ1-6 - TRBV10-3 CAISVAGTGNSPLHF TGTGCCATCAGTGTGGCGGGCACTGGGAATTCACCCCTCCACTTT
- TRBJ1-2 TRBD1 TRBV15 CATSGGQARFGYTF TGTGCCACCAGTGGGGGACAGGCTCGGTTTGGCTACACCTTC
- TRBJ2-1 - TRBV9 CASSVQSGGVNNEQFF TGTGCCAGCAGCGTGCAGTCGGGCGGGGTAAACAATGAGCAGTTCTTC
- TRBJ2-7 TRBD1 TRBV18 CASSSGTGPYEQYF TGTGCCAGCTCATCGGGGACAGGACCCTACGAGCAGTACTTC
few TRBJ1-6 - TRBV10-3 CAISDLPGSDSPLHF TGTGCCATCAGTGATCTGCCAGGGAGCGATTCACCCCTCCACTTT